Listed below are T cell receptor beta chains from one sample, sequenced in a study of post-analysis software for immune sequencing data. MiXCR was run by TCRdb on the PCR reads, yielding one entry per CDR3 protein. The profile shows about 820,000 distinct CDR3 sequences, roughly 50% of them singletons. The sequencing input was blood. Receptors originate from a girl aged 10-17 years with multiple sclerosis. The CDR3 runs from the conserved cysteine through the conserved F or W. Fields, in order: CDR3 DNA, CDR3 protein, V gene, clone size, D gene, J gene. The D gene is left open where the match is weak. A row's size may be missing; if present it is once, few, many or a size class.

CDR3nt: TGCGCCAGCAGCCAACTCCTGGGGGAGGGGCCGTACACAGATACGCAGTATTTT
CDR3aa: CASSQLLGEGPYTDTQYF
v_gene: TRBV4-3
abundance: .
d_gene: TRBD2
j_gene: TRBJ2-3

CDR3nt: TGTGCCAGCAGCCCCGGAGTCGGTCGGACTAGCGGGAGCTTCTACGAGCAGTACTTC
CDR3aa: CASSPGVGRTSGSFYEQYF
v_gene: TRBV7-9
abundance: few
d_gene: TRBD2
j_gene: TRBJ2-7

CDR3nt: TGCAGTGCTAGCGCCACCTTAGACAGGGGAGGCATTCAGTACTTC
CDR3aa: CSASATLDRGGIQYF
v_gene: TRBV20-1
abundance: .
d_gene: TRBD1
j_gene: TRBJ2-4

CDR3nt: TGCAGCGTTGGGACAGGGGGTTTCTATGGCTACACCTTC
CDR3aa: CSVGTGGFYGYTF
v_gene: TRBV29-1
abundance: few
d_gene: TRBD1
j_gene: TRBJ1-2

CDR3nt: TGCGCCAGCAGCTTGGACCGGGACAGGAGCTCCTACGAGCAGTACTTC
CDR3aa: CASSLDRDRSSYEQYF
v_gene: TRBV5-1
abundance: once
d_gene: TRBD1
j_gene: TRBJ2-7

CDR3nt: TGTGCCAGCAGCGATCTGGGGCGGGAACCAGATACGCAGTATTTT
CDR3aa: CASSDLGREPDTQYF
v_gene: TRBV5-5
abundance: .
d_gene: .
j_gene: TRBJ2-3

CDR3nt: TGCAGCGCGGGACAGACCTACGAGCAGTACTTC
CDR3aa: CSAGQTYEQYF
v_gene: TRBV29-1
abundance: .
d_gene: TRBD1
j_gene: TRBJ2-7

CDR3nt: TGCAGCGTTACCGACCGAAACTATGGCTACACCTTC
CDR3aa: CSVTDRNYGYTF
v_gene: TRBV29-1
abundance: .
d_gene: .
j_gene: TRBJ1-2

CDR3nt: TGTGCTATCCGCCCCCCGGGGGGACACCTGAACACCGGGGAGCTGTTTTTT
CDR3aa: CAIRPPGGHLNTGELFF
v_gene: TRBV12-5
abundance: .
d_gene: .
j_gene: TRBJ2-2

CDR3nt: TGTGCCAGCAGCCAATGGCAGGGCGGCCCTGAAGCTTTCTTT
CDR3aa: CASSQWQGGPEAFF
v_gene: TRBV3-1
abundance: .
d_gene: .
j_gene: TRBJ1-1

CDR3nt: TGCAGCGTTGAAACACGGGCGGCCTACGAGCAGTACTTC
CDR3aa: CSVETRAAYEQYF
v_gene: TRBV29-1
abundance: few
d_gene: .
j_gene: TRBJ2-7

CDR3nt: TGTGCCAGCAGTCCCCGGACTAGCGGGGACTCTGGGACCCAGTACTTC
CDR3aa: CASSPRTSGDSGTQYF
v_gene: TRBV6-1
abundance: few
d_gene: TRBD2
j_gene: TRBJ2-5

CDR3nt: TGCGCCAGCAGCGATTGGACGGCAGGGACTTCTGAAGCTTTCTTT
CDR3aa: CASSDWTAGTSEAFF
v_gene: TRBV5-1
abundance: .
d_gene: .
j_gene: TRBJ1-1

CDR3nt: TGTGCCAGCAGCCTCCCGGGGACAGGGGGCGCTGGCTATGGCTACACCTTC
CDR3aa: CASSLPGTGGAGYGYTF
v_gene: TRBV28
abundance: few
d_gene: TRBD1
j_gene: TRBJ1-2

CDR3nt: TGTGCCAGCACTCTCCAACTAGCGAACAATGAGCAGTTCTTC
CDR3aa: CASTLQLANNEQFF
v_gene: TRBV12-3/TRBV12-4
abundance: .
d_gene: TRBD2
j_gene: TRBJ2-1

CDR3nt: TGCAGCGTCCGACAGGGCGATCAGCCCCAGCATTTT
CDR3aa: CSVRQGDQPQHF
v_gene: TRBV29-1
abundance: .
d_gene: TRBD1
j_gene: TRBJ1-5

CDR3nt: TGTGCCAGCAGGAGCGGGATGCCGGGAGATACGCAGTATTTT
CDR3aa: CASRSGMPGDTQYF
v_gene: TRBV12-3/TRBV12-4
abundance: .
d_gene: TRBD2
j_gene: TRBJ2-3

CDR3nt: TGCAGTGCTGAGGGGGCGCACACCGGGGAGCTGTTTTTT
CDR3aa: CSAEGAHTGELFF
v_gene: TRBV20-1
abundance: .
d_gene: TRBD1
j_gene: TRBJ2-2

CDR3nt: TGCGTCAGCAGCCAATTGACAGGGACTCTCTACGAGCAGTACTTC
CDR3aa: CVSSQLTGTLYEQYF
v_gene: TRBV4-1
abundance: .
d_gene: .
j_gene: TRBJ2-7

CDR3nt: TGTGCCAGCAGCCCGCTCCCGAGCGGCGAGGGCGAGCAGTACTTC
CDR3aa: CASSPLPSGEGEQYF
v_gene: TRBV4-2
abundance: .
d_gene: .
j_gene: TRBJ2-7

CDR3nt: TGCAGTGCTAGTGACCCGGGAGCGGATTACAATGAGCAGTTCTTC
CDR3aa: CSASDPGADYNEQFF
v_gene: TRBV20-1
abundance: .
d_gene: .
j_gene: TRBJ2-1

CDR3nt: TGCAGCGTACGACAGGGAGAACAAGAGACCCAGTACTTC
CDR3aa: CSVRQGEQETQYF
v_gene: TRBV29-1
abundance: once
d_gene: TRBD1
j_gene: TRBJ2-5

CDR3nt: TGTGCCAGCAGTGACGGAGTGGGGGTGATATGCGAGCAGTACTTC
CDR3aa: CASSDGVGVICEQYF
v_gene: TRBV6-4
abundance: .
d_gene: .
j_gene: TRBJ2-7

CDR3nt: TGTGCCAGTAGTATAGACGGGACTAGCGGGAGCTGGGGCAATGAGCAGTTCTTC
CDR3aa: CASSIDGTSGSWGNEQFF
v_gene: TRBV19
abundance: .
d_gene: TRBD2
j_gene: TRBJ2-1

CDR3nt: TGCAGTGCTTGGAACAATGAGCAGTTCTTC
CDR3aa: CSAWNNEQFF
v_gene: TRBV20-1
abundance: few
d_gene: .
j_gene: TRBJ2-1

CDR3nt: TGTAGCGTTGTACCCGGGGACCACGAGCAGTACTTC
CDR3aa: CSVVPGDHEQYF
v_gene: TRBV29-1
abundance: few
d_gene: .
j_gene: TRBJ2-7

CDR3nt: TGTGCCAGCAGCCCTTCGGGGGCCCAATACAATGAGCAGTACTTC
CDR3aa: CASSPSGAQYNEQYF
v_gene: TRBV14
abundance: .
d_gene: .
j_gene: TRBJ2-7

CDR3nt: TGCAGTGCTAGTTTTGACCTGGGGGGCGCGAGGCCCTCACCCCTCCACTTT
CDR3aa: CSASFDLGGARPSPLHF
v_gene: TRBV20-1
abundance: .
d_gene: .
j_gene: TRBJ1-6

CDR3nt: TGCGCCAGCAGCGAACGATCCACAGATACGCAGTATTTT
CDR3aa: CASSERSTDTQYF
v_gene: TRBV5-1
abundance: .
d_gene: .
j_gene: TRBJ2-3

CDR3nt: TGCGCCAGCAGCCCGGGGGTCGGGGGAGCCTATGGCTACACCTTC
CDR3aa: CASSPGVGGAYGYTF
v_gene: TRBV5-1
abundance: .
d_gene: .
j_gene: TRBJ1-2

CDR3nt: TGTGCCAGCAGCCAAAGATTCCAAGAGACCCAGTACTTC
CDR3aa: CASSQRFQETQYF
v_gene: TRBV14
abundance: .
d_gene: .
j_gene: TRBJ2-5

CDR3nt: TGTGCCACCAGTGATAACAGGGGACCGACAGATACGCAGTATTTT
CDR3aa: CATSDNRGPTDTQYF
v_gene: TRBV24-1
abundance: .
d_gene: TRBD1
j_gene: TRBJ2-3

CDR3nt: TGTGCCAGCAGCGTGGGACAGGGGTATGGCTACACCTTC
CDR3aa: CASSVGQGYGYTF
v_gene: TRBV7-3
abundance: .
d_gene: TRBD1
j_gene: TRBJ1-2

CDR3nt: TGTGCCAGCAGCTTAGTTGGGACTAGCGGGCCCTCCTACAATGAGCAGTTCTTC
CDR3aa: CASSLVGTSGPSYNEQFF
v_gene: TRBV7-6
abundance: .
d_gene: TRBD2
j_gene: TRBJ2-1

CDR3nt: TGTGCCAGCAGCTTAGGGGGCAGGAACACCGGGGAGCTGTTTTTT
CDR3aa: CASSLGGRNTGELFF
v_gene: TRBV13
abundance: .
d_gene: .
j_gene: TRBJ2-2

CDR3nt: TGTGCCAGCAGTTACGGCGGAAACTATGGCTACACCTTC
CDR3aa: CASSYGGNYGYTF
v_gene: TRBV6-5
abundance: .
d_gene: .
j_gene: TRBJ1-2

CDR3nt: TGTGCCAGCAGACAGGGGCCCACAGATACGCAGTATTTT
CDR3aa: CASRQGPTDTQYF
v_gene: TRBV12-3/TRBV12-4
abundance: few
d_gene: TRBD1
j_gene: TRBJ2-3

CDR3nt: TGCAGTGCTAGTGGGACAGGGGGCCGTTCCTACGAGCAGTACTTC
CDR3aa: CSASGTGGRSYEQYF
v_gene: TRBV20-1
abundance: .
d_gene: TRBD1
j_gene: TRBJ2-7

CDR3nt: TGTGCCATCAGTGGGACTAGCGGGGGCCTCACTGAGCAGTTCTTC
CDR3aa: CAISGTSGGLTEQFF
v_gene: TRBV10-3
abundance: few
d_gene: TRBD2
j_gene: TRBJ2-1

CDR3nt: TGCAGCGTGGGGGGGGCGTCTGGCACTGAAGCTTTCTTT
CDR3aa: CSVGGASGTEAFF
v_gene: TRBV29-1
abundance: .
d_gene: .
j_gene: TRBJ1-1

CDR3nt: TGCAGTGCAACTAGCGGGGTCCAAGGGACCCAGTACTTC
CDR3aa: CSATSGVQGTQYF
v_gene: TRBV20-1
abundance: .
d_gene: TRBD2
j_gene: TRBJ2-5

CDR3nt: TGTGCCAGCAGCCAGGGAGGGAATTTAGGAGAGACCCAGTACTTC
CDR3aa: CASSQGGNLGETQYF
v_gene: TRBV11-1
abundance: few
d_gene: TRBD2
j_gene: TRBJ2-5

CDR3nt: TGTGCCAGCAGCTTAGCTCACAGGGCTGGGGCCAACGTCCTGACTTTC
CDR3aa: CASSLAHRAGANVLTF
v_gene: TRBV7-2
abundance: once
d_gene: .
j_gene: TRBJ2-6

CDR3nt: TGCGCCAGCAGCGGAGGGACGCAGTATAATTCACCCCTCCACTTT
CDR3aa: CASSGGTQYNSPLHF
v_gene: TRBV5-1
abundance: few
d_gene: .
j_gene: TRBJ1-6

CDR3nt: TGTGCCAGCAGCTCAGACAGCCTCGGGAATCAGCCCCAGCATTTT
CDR3aa: CASSSDSLGNQPQHF
v_gene: TRBV12-3/TRBV12-4
abundance: .
d_gene: .
j_gene: TRBJ1-5

CDR3nt: TGCAGTGCTAGCAGGTCAGGGAATCAGCCCCAGCATTTT
CDR3aa: CSASRSGNQPQHF
v_gene: TRBV20-1
abundance: .
d_gene: .
j_gene: TRBJ1-5